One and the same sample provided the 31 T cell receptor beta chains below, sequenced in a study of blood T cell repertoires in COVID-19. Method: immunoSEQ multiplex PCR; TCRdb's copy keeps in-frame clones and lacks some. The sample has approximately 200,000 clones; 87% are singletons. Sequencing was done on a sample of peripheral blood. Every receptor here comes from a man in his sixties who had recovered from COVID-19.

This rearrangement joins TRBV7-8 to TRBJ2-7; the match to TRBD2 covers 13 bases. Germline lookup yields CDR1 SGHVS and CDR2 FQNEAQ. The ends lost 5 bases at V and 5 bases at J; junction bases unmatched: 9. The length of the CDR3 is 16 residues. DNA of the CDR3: TGTGCCAGCAGCGTCGGACTAGCGGGGGTTTCCCACGAGCAGTACTTC. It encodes CASSVGLAGVSHEQYF.

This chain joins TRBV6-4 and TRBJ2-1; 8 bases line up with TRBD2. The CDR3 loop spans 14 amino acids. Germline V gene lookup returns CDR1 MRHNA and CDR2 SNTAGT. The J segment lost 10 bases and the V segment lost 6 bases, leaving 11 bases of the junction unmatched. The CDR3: CASSKTSETGEQFF. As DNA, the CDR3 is TGTGCCAGCAGCAAGACTAGCGAAACGGGGGAGCAGTTCTTC.

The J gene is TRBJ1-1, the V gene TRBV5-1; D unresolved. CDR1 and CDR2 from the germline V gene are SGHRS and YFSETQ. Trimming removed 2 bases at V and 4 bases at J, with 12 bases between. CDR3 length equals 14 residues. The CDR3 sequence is CASSFYGESTEAFF. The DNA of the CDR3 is TGCGCCAGCAGCTTCTATGGGGAGAGCACTGAAGCTTTCTTT.

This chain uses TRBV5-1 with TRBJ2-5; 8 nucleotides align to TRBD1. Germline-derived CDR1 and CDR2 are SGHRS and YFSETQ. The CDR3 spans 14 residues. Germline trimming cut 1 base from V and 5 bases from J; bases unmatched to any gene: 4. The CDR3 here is CASSLRTGLETQYF. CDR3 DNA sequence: TGCGCCAGCAGCTTGCGGACAGGGTTGGAGACCCAGTACTTC.

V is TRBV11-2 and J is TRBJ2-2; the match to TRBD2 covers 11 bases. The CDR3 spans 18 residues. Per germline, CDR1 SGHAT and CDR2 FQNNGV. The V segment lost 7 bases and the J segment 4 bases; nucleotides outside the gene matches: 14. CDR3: CASTPGSGRAGGTGELFF. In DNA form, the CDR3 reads TGTGCCAGCACCCCGGGTAGCGGGAGGGCCGGTGGCACCGGGGAGCTGTTTTTT.

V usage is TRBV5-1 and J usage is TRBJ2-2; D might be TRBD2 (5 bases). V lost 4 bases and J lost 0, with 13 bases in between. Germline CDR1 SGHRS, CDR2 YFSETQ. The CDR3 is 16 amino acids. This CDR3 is CASSPHPGTNTGELFF. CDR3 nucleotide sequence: TGCGCCAGCAGCCCGCACCCGGGAACGAACACCGGGGAGCTGTTTTTT.

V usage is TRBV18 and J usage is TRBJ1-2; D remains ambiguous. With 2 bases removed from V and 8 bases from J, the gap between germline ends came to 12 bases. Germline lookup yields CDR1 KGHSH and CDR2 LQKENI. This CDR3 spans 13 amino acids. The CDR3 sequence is CASSPGEGKGYTF. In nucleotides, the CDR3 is TGTGCCAGCTCACCAGGAGAGGGAAAGGGCTACACCTTC.

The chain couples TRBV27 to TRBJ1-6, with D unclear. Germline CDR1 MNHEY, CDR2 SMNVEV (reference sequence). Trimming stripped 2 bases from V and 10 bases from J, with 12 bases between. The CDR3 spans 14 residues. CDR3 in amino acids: CASSLKRVVSPLHF. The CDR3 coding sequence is TGTGCCAGCAGTTTAAAACGAGTAGTCTCACCCCTCCACTTT.

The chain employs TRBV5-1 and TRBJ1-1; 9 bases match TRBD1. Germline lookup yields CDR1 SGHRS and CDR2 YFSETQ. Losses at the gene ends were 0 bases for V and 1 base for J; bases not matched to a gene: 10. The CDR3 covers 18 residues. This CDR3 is CASSLGGIHRGRNTEAFF. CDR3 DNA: TGCGCCAGCAGCTTGGGAGGCATCCACAGGGGGCGGAACACTGAAGCTTTCTTT.

CDR3 DNA: TGCGCCAGCAGCAGAGGACAGGGGGCATCGGATACGCAGTATTTT. It yields the protein CASSRGQGASDTQYF. This sequence joins TRBV5-1 and TRBJ2-3, with 11 bases identical to TRBD1. Germline assignment: CDR1 SGHRS and CDR2 YFSETQ. The CDR3 has 15 residues. V gave up 4 bases and J gave up 6 bases; unmatched junction bases: 7.

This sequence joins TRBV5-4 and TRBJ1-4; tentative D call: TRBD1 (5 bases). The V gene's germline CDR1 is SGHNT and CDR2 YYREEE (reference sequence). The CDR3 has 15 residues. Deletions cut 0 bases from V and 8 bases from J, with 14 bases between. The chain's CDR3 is CASSLEAGQGEKLFF. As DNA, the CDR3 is TGTGCCAGCAGCTTGGAGGCAGGGCAAGGCGAAAAACTGTTTTTT.

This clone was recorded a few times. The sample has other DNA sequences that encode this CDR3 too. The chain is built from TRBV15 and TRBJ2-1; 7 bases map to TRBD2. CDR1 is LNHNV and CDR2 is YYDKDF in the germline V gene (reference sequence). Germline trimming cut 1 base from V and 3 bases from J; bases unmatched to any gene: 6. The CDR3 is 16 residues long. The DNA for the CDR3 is TGTGCCACCAGCAGAGCAATGTCTAGCGGCTACAATGAGCAGTTCTTC. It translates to CATSRAMSSGYNEQFF.

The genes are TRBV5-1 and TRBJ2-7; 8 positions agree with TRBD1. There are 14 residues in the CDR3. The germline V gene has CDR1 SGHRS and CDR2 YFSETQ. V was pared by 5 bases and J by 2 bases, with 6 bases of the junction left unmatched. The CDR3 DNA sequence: TGCGCCAGCAGTTCCCCGACAGGGGCCTACGAGCAGTACTTC. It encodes CASSSPTGAYEQYF.

CDR3 in amino acids: CASSPGLMNTEAFF. CDR3 bases: TGTGCCAGCAGTCCGGGACTGATGAACACTGAAGCTTTCTTT. The chain is built from TRBV27 and TRBJ1-1; D is possibly TRBD1 (5 bases). Trimming removed 5 bases at V and 0 bases at J, with 10 bases between. CDR1 is MNHEY and CDR2 is SMNVEV in the germline V gene (reference sequence). There are 14 residues in the CDR3.

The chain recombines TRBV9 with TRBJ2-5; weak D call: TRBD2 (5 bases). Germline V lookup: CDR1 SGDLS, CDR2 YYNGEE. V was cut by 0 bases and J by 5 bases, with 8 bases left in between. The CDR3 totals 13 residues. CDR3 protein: CASSVAPSETQYF. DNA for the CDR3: TGTGCCAGCAGCGTAGCTCCTAGCGAGACCCAGTACTTC.

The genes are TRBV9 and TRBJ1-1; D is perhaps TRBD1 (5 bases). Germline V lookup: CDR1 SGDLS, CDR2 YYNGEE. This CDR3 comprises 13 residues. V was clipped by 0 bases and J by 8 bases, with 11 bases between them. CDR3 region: CASSVGGGGEAFF. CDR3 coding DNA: TGTGCCAGCAGCGTAGGTGGGGGAGGCGAAGCTTTCTTT.

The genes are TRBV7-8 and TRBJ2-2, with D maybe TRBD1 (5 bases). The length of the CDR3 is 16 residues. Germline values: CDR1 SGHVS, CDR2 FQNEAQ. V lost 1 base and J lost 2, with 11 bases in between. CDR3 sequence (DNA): TGTGCCAGCAGCTTAGGGCAGGGTCTTAACACCGGGGAGCTGTTTTTT. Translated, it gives CASSLGQGLNTGELFF. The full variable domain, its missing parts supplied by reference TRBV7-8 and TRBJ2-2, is GAGVSQSPRYKVAKRGQDVALRCDPISGHVSLFWYQQALGQGPEFLTYFQNEAQLDKSGLPSDRFFAERPEGSVSTLKIQRTQQEDSAVYLCASSLGQGLNTGELFFGEGSRLTVL.

The CDR3 loop is CASSQTYPGLAGIFSYEQYF. CDR3 nucleotides: TGCGCCAGCAGTCAAACATACCCGGGACTAGCGGGTATATTCTCCTACGAGCAGTACTTC. The chain carries TRBV23-1 and TRBJ2-7; 12 bases agree with TRBD2. TRBV23-1 is identified as an open reading frame with a role that is uncertain. The CDR3 extends over 20 amino acids. The V and J ends lost 2 bases and 0 bases, in that order; junction bases with no gene match: 14.

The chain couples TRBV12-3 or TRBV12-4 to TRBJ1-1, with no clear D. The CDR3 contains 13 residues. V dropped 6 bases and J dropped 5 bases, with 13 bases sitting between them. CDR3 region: CASSGGIRTEAFF. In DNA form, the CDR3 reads TGTGCCAGCAGCGGCGGTATAAGGACTGAAGCTTTCTTT.

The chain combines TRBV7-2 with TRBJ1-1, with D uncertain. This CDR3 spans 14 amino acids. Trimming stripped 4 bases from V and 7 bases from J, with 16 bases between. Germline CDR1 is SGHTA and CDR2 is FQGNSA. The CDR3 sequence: CASSSKPGLFEAFF. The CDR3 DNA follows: TGTGCCAGCAGCTCCAAACCCGGGTTATTTGAAGCTTTCTTT.

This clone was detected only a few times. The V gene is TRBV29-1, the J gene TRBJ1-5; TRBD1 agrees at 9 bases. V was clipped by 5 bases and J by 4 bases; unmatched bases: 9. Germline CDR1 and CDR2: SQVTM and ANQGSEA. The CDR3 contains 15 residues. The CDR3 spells CSVFVTGGGNQPQHF. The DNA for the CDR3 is TGCAGCGTTTTTGTGACAGGGGGAGGAAATCAGCCCCAGCATTTT. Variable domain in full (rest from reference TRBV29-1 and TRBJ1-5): SAVISQKPSRDICQRGTSLTIQCQVDSQVTMMFWYRQQPGQSLTLIATANQGSEATYESGFVIDKFPISRPNLTFSTLTVSNMSPEDSSIYLCSVFVTGGGNQPQHFGDGTRLSIL.

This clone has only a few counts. CDR3 DNA: TGTGCCAGCAGTTTATGGGGACTAGCGGCCAGGAGGGAGCAGTTCTTC. It encodes CASSLWGLAARREQFF. The V and J genes are TRBV27 and TRBJ2-1, with TRBD2 identical over 11 bases. Germline CDR1 and CDR2: MNHEY and SMNVEV (reference sequence). V lost 1 base, J lost 10 bases, and 9 bases stayed unmatched. CDR3 length equals 16 residues.

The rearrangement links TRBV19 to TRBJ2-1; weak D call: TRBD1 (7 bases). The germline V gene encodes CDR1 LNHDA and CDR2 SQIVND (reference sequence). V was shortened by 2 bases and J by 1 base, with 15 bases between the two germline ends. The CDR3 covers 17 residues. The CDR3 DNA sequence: TGTGCCAGTAGTATAAATGCCCAGGGGGGATCCTACAATGAGCAGTTCTTC. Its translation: CASSINAQGGSYNEQFF.

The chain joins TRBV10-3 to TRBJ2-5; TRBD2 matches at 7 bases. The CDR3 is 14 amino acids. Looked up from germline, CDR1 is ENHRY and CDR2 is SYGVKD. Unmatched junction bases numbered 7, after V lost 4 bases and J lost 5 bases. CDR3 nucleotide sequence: TGTGCCATCAGTGGTGCGGGAGCGGGGGAGACCCAGTACTTC. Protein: CAISGAGAGETQYF.

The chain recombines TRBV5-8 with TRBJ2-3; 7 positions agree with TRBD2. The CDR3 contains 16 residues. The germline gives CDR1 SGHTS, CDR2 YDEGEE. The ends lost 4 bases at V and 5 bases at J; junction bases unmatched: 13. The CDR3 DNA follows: TGTGCCAGCAGCAGATCCGGGACTATAGGTATAGATACGCAGTATTTT. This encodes CASSRSGTIGIDTQYF.

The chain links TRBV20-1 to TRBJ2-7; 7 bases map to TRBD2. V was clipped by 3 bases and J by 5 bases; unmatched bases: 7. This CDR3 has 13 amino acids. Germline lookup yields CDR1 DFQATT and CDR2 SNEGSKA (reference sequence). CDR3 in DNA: TGCAGTGCTAGTAGAAGCGGGAAAAACGAGCAGTACTTC. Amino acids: CSASRSGKNEQYF.

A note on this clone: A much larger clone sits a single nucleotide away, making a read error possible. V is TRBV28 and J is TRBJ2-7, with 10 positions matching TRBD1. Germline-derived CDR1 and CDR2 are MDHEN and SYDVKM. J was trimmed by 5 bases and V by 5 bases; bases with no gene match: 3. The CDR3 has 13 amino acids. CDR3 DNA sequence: TGTGCCAGCAGTCGACAGGGGGCTGACGAGCAGTACTTC. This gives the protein CASSRQGADEQYF.

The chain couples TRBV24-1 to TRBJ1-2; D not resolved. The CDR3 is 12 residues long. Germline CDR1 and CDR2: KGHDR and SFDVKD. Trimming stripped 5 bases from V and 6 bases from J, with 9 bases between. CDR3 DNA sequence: TGTGCCACCAGTGCCTTGGGCCATGGCTACACCTTC. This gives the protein CATSALGHGYTF.

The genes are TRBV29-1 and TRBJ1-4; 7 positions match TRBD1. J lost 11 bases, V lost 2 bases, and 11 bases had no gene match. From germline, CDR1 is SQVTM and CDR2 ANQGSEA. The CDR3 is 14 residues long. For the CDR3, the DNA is TGCAGCGTTGAAACCCCCCGGGACAGATATAAACTGTTTTTT. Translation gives CSVETPRDRYKLFF.

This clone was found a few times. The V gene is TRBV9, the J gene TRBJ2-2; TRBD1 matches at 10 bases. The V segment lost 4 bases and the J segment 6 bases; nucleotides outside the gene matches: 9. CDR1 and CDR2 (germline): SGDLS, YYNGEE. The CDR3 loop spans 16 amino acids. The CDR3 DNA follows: TGTGCCAGCAGCTGGGGGACAGGGGAGTCGGCCGGGGAGCTGTTTTTT. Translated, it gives CASSWGTGESAGELFF.

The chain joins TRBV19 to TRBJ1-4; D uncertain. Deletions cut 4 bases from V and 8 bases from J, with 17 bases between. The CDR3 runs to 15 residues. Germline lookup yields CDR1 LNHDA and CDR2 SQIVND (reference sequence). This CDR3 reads CASSTRHPPREKLFF. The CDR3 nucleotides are TGTGCCAGTAGTACCCGACATCCGCCTCGGGAAAAACTGTTTTTT.